This record looks at one T cell receptor beta chain sequence and its context. The antigen is undetermined. This record comes from a study of CD4 T cells in relation to SARS-CoV-2 and coronaviruses. Study as a whole: The HLA restriction of the shared crossreactive spike epitopes was mapped. Study results and caveats: SARS-CoV-2-driven expansion was significantly weaker in crossreactive than monoreactive clones. No donor gave both pre-pandemic and post-infection samples.

The protocol was immunoSEQ multiplex PCR, while the TCRdb copy is restricted to in-frame clones and leaves out a portion. This sample has 65,000 or so clones, with 75% to 90% found just once. Unexposed donor CD4+ T cells date from about 2010-2018, before the COVID-19 pandemic. Naive and memory CD4+ T cells were separated from cryopreserved PBMCs. Per the germline V gene, CDR1 is SGHAT and CDR2 is FQNNGV. V lost 5 bases, J lost 5 bases, and 13 bases lay in between. This CDR3 region has 14 residues. The sequence was obtained from a human donor in good health. This chain joins TRBV11-2 and TRBJ2-4, with D perhaps given as TRBD1 or TRBD2 (5 bases each). Sequences were obtained from memory CD4+ T cells from PBMCs. CDR3: CASSPRDGENIQYF. Written as DNA, the CDR3 is TGTGCCAGCAGCCCCCGGGACGGTGAAAACATTCAGTACTTC.